The 16 T cell receptor beta chains below all came from one sample that was sequenced in a study of blood T cell repertoires in COVID-19. Only in-frame clones appear in the TCRdb table, and some are missing; sequencing was by immunoSEQ multiplex PCR. The data show 300,000 to 450,000 clones, over 75% seen once. Sequenced input: PBMCs or T cells enriched from blood (not recorded which). The receptor source for this set is a man in his forties in a cohort exposed to, infected with or recovered from COVID-19 (not recorded which).

The rearrangement links TRBV7-9 to TRBJ1-1, with unresolved D. Trimming removed 4 bases at V and 7 bases at J, with 10 bases between. The CDR3 totals 12 residues. Looked up from germline, CDR1 is SEHNR and CDR2 is FQNEAQ (reference sequence). Here the CDR3 reads CASSWEVGEAFF. The DNA of the CDR3 is TGTGCCAGCAGCTGGGAGGTGGGTGAAGCTTTCTTT.

V and J are TRBV7-2 and TRBJ1-1; D is ambiguous. CDR1 SGHTA and CDR2 FQGNSA come from the germline V gene. The CDR3 runs to 14 residues. With 1 base removed from V and 0 bases from J, the gap between germline ends came to 6 bases. The CDR3 here is CASSLVSMNTEAFF. In DNA form, the CDR3 reads TGTGCCAGCAGCTTAGTTAGCATGAACACTGAAGCTTTCTTT.

A few counts support this clone. The genes are TRBV27 and TRBJ2-2; D ambiguous. This CDR3 is 14 amino acids long. CDR1 is MNHEY, CDR2 SMNVEV, per germline (reference sequence). Deletions cut 6 bases from V and 3 bases from J, with 11 bases between. DNA for the CDR3: TGTGCCAGCAGCGGCGGAGTGGACACCGGGGAGCTGTTTTTT. The encoded protein is CASSGGVDTGELFF.

The rearrangement uses TRBV28 and TRBJ2-1; 7 nucleotides line up with TRBD2. J gave up 5 bases and V 5 bases, and 9 bases lay outside the gene matches. Germline lookup yields CDR1 MDHEN and CDR2 SYDVKM. The length of the CDR3 is 15 residues. In DNA form, the CDR3 reads TGTGCCAGCAGTAGCGGGACGTTAGAAAACAATGAGCAGTTCTTC. It encodes CASSSGTLENNEQFF.

The V gene is TRBV3-1 (or the pseudogene TRBV3-2), the J gene TRBJ1-5, with D unresolved. This CDR3 is 14 amino acids long. V was trimmed by 5 bases and J by 2 bases, leaving 10 bases between them. Germline CDR1 is LGHDT and CDR2 is YNNKEL (reference sequence). The DNA for the CDR3 is TGTGCCAGCAGCTCCTCAACGGGCAATCAGCCCCAGCATTTT. Residues: CASSSSTGNQPQHF.

The CDR3 DNA reads TGTGCCAGCAGCTTGGGTTTACAGGGGGGGTACAATGAGCAGTTCTTC. Encoded protein: CASSLGLQGGYNEQFF. This chain joins TRBV5-6 and TRBJ2-1, with a tentative D call TRBD1 (8 bases). V lost 0 bases to trimming and J lost 4 bases, with 14 bases between them. The CDR3 loop spans 16 amino acids. Germline V gene data show CDR1 as SGHDT and CDR2 as YYEEEE.

The V gene is TRBV4-1, the J gene TRBJ2-1; 8 bases are shared with TRBD2. Germline V CDR1 and CDR2: MGHRA, YSYEKL. The CDR3 is 17 amino acids. With 0 bases clipped from V and 6 bases from J, the junction kept 10 bases outside the gene matches. Written as DNA, the CDR3 is TGCGCCAGCAGCCAAGATCTAGCCGGGACTAGGGGCAATGAGCAGTTCTTC. Translation: CASSQDLAGTRGNEQFF.

The chain couples TRBV20-1 to TRBJ2-7; 7 bases are shared with TRBD2. The germline CDR1 and CDR2 sequences are DFQATT and SNEGSKA (reference sequence). This CDR3 is built from 13 residues. The J segment lost 2 bases and the V segment lost 3 bases, leaving 4 bases of the junction unmatched. The CDR3 nucleotides read TGCAGTGCTAGTGCCGGGAGGCCCTACGAGCAGTACTTC. This codes for CSASAGRPYEQYF.

The chain uses TRBV5-5 and TRBJ1-1; 11 bases are shared with TRBD1. The CDR3 is made up of 18 amino acids. Germline CDR1 reads SGHKS; CDR2 reads YYEKEE (reference sequence). Germline trimming cut 4 bases from V and 4 bases from J; bases unmatched to any gene: 15. CDR3 sequence (DNA): TGTGCCAGCAGCCGGACAGGGGGCACGCAGATTCGTGGCACTGAAGCTTTCTTT. Protein sequence: CASSRTGGTQIRGTEAFF.

The V call is TRBV10-1, the J call TRBJ2-7; D is perhaps TRBD1 (6 bases). Germline CDR1 WNHNN, CDR2 SYGVQD (reference sequence). The V gene lost 2 bases and the J gene lost 2 bases, with 16 bases spanning the gap. CDR3 length equals 16 residues. The DNA of the CDR3 is TGCGCCAGCAGTGAGACAGACGGACAGCTTCCCTACGAGCAGTACTTC. Translated, it gives CASSETDGQLPYEQYF.

The chain has TRBV11-2 and TRBJ2-4; the D gene is possibly TRBD1 (6 bases). This CDR3 is built from 14 residues. CDR1 SGHAT and CDR2 FQNNGV come from the germline V gene. Trimming cost V 2 bases and J 4 bases, with 9 bases left between them. The chain's CDR3 is CASSLPGAKNIQYF. CDR3 coding DNA: TGTGCCAGCAGCTTACCAGGGGCTAAAAACATTCAGTACTTC.

On this clone: This specimen includes other DNA sequences encoding the same CDR3. The rearrangement uses TRBV30 and TRBJ2-5; D unresolved. Trimming removed 0 bases at V and 5 bases at J, with 4 bases between. CDR1 and CDR2 from the germline V gene are GTSNPN and SVGIG (reference sequence). This CDR3 has 11 residues. CDR3 in DNA: TGTGCCTGGAGTGTACGGGAGACCCAGTACTTC. Its translation: CAWSVRETQYF.

J is TRBJ2-5 and V is TRBV20-1; 7 positions match TRBD2. CDR3 length: 13 amino acids. V trimming: 3 bases; J trimming: 1 base; junction bases outside the gene matches: 2. Germline CDR1 and CDR2: DFQATT and SNEGSKA (reference sequence). The CDR3 loop reads CSASLAAQETQYF. DNA for the CDR3: TGCAGTGCTAGTCTAGCGGCCCAAGAGACCCAGTACTTC.

The chain couples TRBV18 to TRBJ2-1; D possibly corresponds to TRBD2 (6 bases). The CDR3 runs to 15 residues. CDR1 and CDR2 from the germline V gene are KGHSH and LQKENI. Trimming pared 0 bases from V and 3 bases from J, leaving 9 bases between. CDR3 in amino acids: CASSPPPGSYNEQFF. The CDR3 region has the DNA TGTGCCAGCTCACCACCCCCCGGGAGCTACAATGAGCAGTTCTTC.

The chain is built from TRBV3-1 (or the pseudogene TRBV3-2) and TRBJ2-1; TRBD2 matches 8 bases. This CDR3 is built from 21 residues. The V segment lost 3 bases and the J segment 0 bases; nucleotides outside the gene matches: 19. Germline loops: CDR1 LGHDT, CDR2 YNNKEL (reference sequence). The CDR3 region has the DNA TGTGCCAGCAGCCATCACCGCACATGGGGGACTAGTTCGCGCTCCTACAATGAGCAGTTCTTC. Amino acid sequence: CASSHHRTWGTSSRSYNEQFF.

The J gene is TRBJ2-7, the V gene TRBV28; a weak D match, TRBD1 (5 bases). CDR1 is MDHEN and CDR2 is SYDVKM in the germline V gene. The CDR3 length is 14 residues. Trimming stripped 3 bases from V and 9 bases from J, with 18 bases between. Written as DNA, the CDR3 is TGTGCCAGCAGTTTTCTCACTCAGGGCGCGTGGCAGTACTTC. It yields the protein CASSFLTQGAWQYF.